What follows are 29 T cell receptor beta chains derived from one specimen sequenced in a study of identical twins. TCRdb re-analysed the 5' RACE reads in MiXCR, keeping a single row per CDR3 protein. This sample has 450,000 or so distinct CDR3 sequences, with around 24% found just once. The data were also submitted as part of a second study, on T cells expressing NK-cell markers.

Specimen: CD4+ T cells sorted from blood. Receptors were obtained from a young woman in good health.

The chain carries TRBV28 and TRBJ2-7; D is unclear. The CDR3 loop spans 14 amino acids. V shed 7 bases and J shed 6 bases, with 19 bases lying between them. Per the germline V gene, CDR1 is MDHEN and CDR2 is SYDVKM. Here the CDR3 reads CASTLVKHGGEQYF. DNA for the CDR3: TGTGCCAGCACCCTAGTAAAACACGGTGGCGAGCAGTACTTC.

The rearrangement joins TRBV20-1 to TRBJ2-1, with TRBD2 as a possible D gene (6 bases). Trimming pared 6 bases from V and 8 bases from J, leaving 11 bases between. The germline V gene encodes CDR1 DFQATT and CDR2 SNEGSKA (reference sequence). This CDR3 region has 11 residues. The CDR3 nucleotides read TGCAGTGCGGGCGGGGTCGATGAGCAGTTCTTC. Its protein is CSAGGVDEQFF.

This chain uses TRBV5-1 with TRBJ1-5; TRBD1 aligns across 7 bases. V lost 4 bases to trimming and J lost 3 bases; unmatched junction nucleotides: 7. This CDR3 has 15 residues. The germline V gene encodes CDR1 SGHRS and CDR2 YFSETQ. This chain's CDR3 is CASSKGDRDNQPQHF. The CDR3 nucleotides read TGCGCCAGCAGCAAGGGAGACAGGGACAATCAGCCCCAGCATTTT.

This clonotype was found a few times. The chain uses TRBV9 and TRBJ1-1, with 8 bases that match TRBD1. V lost 4 bases and J lost 0; bases outside the gene matches: 5. Germline V gene sequence: CDR1 SGDLS, CDR2 YYNGEE. The CDR3 length is 15 residues. The CDR3 DNA follows: TGTGCCAGCAGCTCAAAGACAGGGGTGAACACTGAAGCTTTCTTT. Amino acids: CASSSKTGVNTEAFF.

This clonotype has just a few counts. The V and J genes are TRBV3-1 and TRBJ2-5; TRBD2 aligns across 7 bases. The germline CDR1 and CDR2 sequences are LGHDT and YNNKEL (reference sequence). The junction had 5 bases not matched to a gene; V was cut back by 4 bases and J by 0 bases. The CDR3 has 15 residues. The CDR3 loop is CASSRSGAYQETQYF. The CDR3 bases are TGTGCCAGCAGCCGAAGCGGGGCGTACCAAGAGACCCAGTACTTC.

This clonotype was picked up a small number of times. The chain uses TRBV4-3 and TRBJ2-1; tentatively, D is TRBD1 or TRBD2 (6 bases each). The CDR3 has 17 amino acids. Deletions cut 1 base from V and 6 bases from J, with 19 bases between. The germline V gene has CDR1 LGHNA and CDR2 YSLEER. DNA of the CDR3: TGCGCCAGCAGCCAAGGCCTCGGAGGGGGAGTCCCCAATGAGCAGTTCTTC. Its protein is CASSQGLGGGVPNEQFF.

This clonotype occurred a few times. The CDR3 region is CASRPESDQPQHF. Here the CDR3 DNA reads TGTGCCAGCAGGCCCGAATCGGATCAGCCCCAGCATTTT. The chain couples TRBV6-1 to TRBJ1-5; D is unclear. V was shortened by 6 bases and J by 5 bases, with 11 bases between the two germline ends. The CDR3 is 13 residues long. Germline-derived CDR1 and CDR2 are MNHNS and SASEGT.

This chain joins TRBV18 and TRBJ1-1; 7 nucleotides line up with TRBD1. J gave up 8 bases and V 5 bases, and 11 bases lay outside the gene matches. Germline V gives CDR1 KGHSH, CDR2 LQKENI. This CDR3 comprises 14 residues. CDR3 sequence reads: CASSSTVPDREAFF. CDR3 DNA: TGTGCCAGCTCATCCACCGTGCCGGACAGGGAAGCTTTCTTT.

This clonotype occurred a few times. The gene calls are TRBV29-1 and TRBJ2-3; the D is unclear. The CDR3 length is 11 residues. Germline loops: CDR1 SQVTM, CDR2 ANQGSEA. V was clipped by 6 bases and J by 4 bases, with 8 bases between them. The DNA of the CDR3 is TGCAGCGTCAGTCAGTCAGATACGCAGTATTTT. Translating it yields CSVSQSDTQYF.

This clonotype has a handful of counts. This rearrangement joins TRBV18 to TRBJ2-1; 8 bases agree with TRBD2. The germline V gene has CDR1 KGHSH and CDR2 LQKENI. Losses at the gene ends were 5 bases for V and 0 bases for J; bases not matched to a gene: 6. CDR3 length equals 16 residues. Here the CDR3 DNA reads TGTGCCAGCTCAGCGGCGGGGGGCGACTCCTACAATGAGCAGTTCTTC. Its protein product is CASSAAGGDSYNEQFF.

This clonotype was seen a handful of times. The chain couples TRBV20-1 to TRBJ1-2; D not resolved. Germline CDR1 and CDR2: DFQATT and SNEGSKA (reference sequence). V was pared by 6 bases and J by 8 bases, with 10 bases between. The length of the CDR3 is 10 residues. This CDR3 reads CSAGKHGYTF. CDR3 bases: TGCAGTGCGGGAAAACACGGCTACACCTTC.

With respect to this clonotype: This CDR3 is missing its conserved last phenylalanine or tryptophan, likely due to a read error. The DNA is left out, because the CDR3 cannot be placed on it with certainty; the CDR3 is given as TCRdb lists it. The V call is TRBV5-6, the J call TRBJ2-5; TRBD1 is the table's D call, not checked against the DNA. Germline lookup yields CDR1 SGHDT and CDR2 YYEEEE. The CDR3 spans 13 residues, counting both ends. The CDR3 loop is CASSLASLGRLYL.

V usage is TRBV20-1 and J usage is TRBJ2-7, with D perhaps TRBD2 (5 bases). This CDR3 has 16 amino acids. Germline lookup yields CDR1 DFQATT and CDR2 SNEGSKA (reference sequence). V was shortened by 3 bases and J by 2 bases, with 20 bases between the two germline ends. The CDR3, as DNA: TGCAGTGCTAGGGTGGGAACTAGTTCCCCTCCCTACGAGCAGTACTTC. Translated, it gives CSARVGTSSPPYEQYF.

The chain employs TRBV20-1 and TRBJ2-7; 12 nucleotides line up with TRBD2. Per germline, CDR1 DFQATT and CDR2 SNEGSKA (reference sequence). This CDR3 is built from 14 residues. Trimming at V came to 6 bases and at J to 7 bases, leaving 10 bases not matched to a gene. DNA of the CDR3: TGCAGTGCGAGGACTAGCGGGGTCCTACGGGAGCAGTACTTC. Translated: CSARTSGVLREQYF.

The chain recombines TRBV20-1 with TRBJ2-2, with D possibly matching TRBD2 (6 bases). V was shortened by 2 bases and J by 4 bases, with 11 bases between the two germline ends. This CDR3 spans 14 amino acids. Germline V lookup: CDR1 DFQATT, CDR2 SNEGSKA (reference sequence). The chain's CDR3 is CSARTGESTGELFF. DNA for the CDR3: TGCAGTGCTAGAACGGGGGAGAGCACCGGGGAGCTGTTTTTT.

V usage is TRBV7-9 and J usage is TRBJ2-3; weak D call: TRBD2 (6 bases). The CDR3 spans 17 residues. The germline V and J ends were trimmed by 4 bases and 0 bases, with 17 bases remaining between them. Germline loops: CDR1 SEHNR, CDR2 FQNEAQ (reference sequence). The CDR3 region has the DNA TGTGCCAGCAGCTCATACCTACTTAGCGGTAGCACAGATACGCAGTATTTT. This translates into CASSSYLLSGSTDTQYF. The whole variable domain, filled in from reference TRBV7-9 and TRBJ2-3, reads DTGVSQNPRHKITKRGQNVTFRCDPISEHNRLYWYRQTLGQGPEFLTYFQNEAQLEKSRLLSDRFSAERPKGSFSTLEIQRTEQGDSAMYLCASSSYLLSGSTDTQYFGPGTRLTVL.

This chain uses TRBV5-6 with TRBJ1-3; D is unclear. The CDR3 is made up of 13 amino acids. Deletions cut 5 bases from V and 0 bases from J, with 6 bases between. CDR1 is SGHDT, CDR2 YYEEEE, per germline. This CDR3 is CASSLRSGNTIYF. In nucleotides, the CDR3 is TGTGCCAGCAGTCTTCGCTCTGGAAACACCATATATTTT.

The DNA for the CDR3 is TGTGCCAGTAGTATACTACTTAGCGGGGGTCCGCAGACCCAGTACTTC. The encoded protein is CASSILLSGGPQTQYF. This rearrangement joins TRBV19 to TRBJ2-5; 9 nucleotides line up with TRBD2. The CDR3 covers 16 residues. Losses at the gene ends were 2 bases for V and 6 bases for J; bases not matched to a gene: 10. The germline gives CDR1 LNHDA, CDR2 SQIVND (reference sequence).

Only a few counts were recorded for this clonotype. The genes are TRBV12-3 or TRBV12-4 and TRBJ2-5; the D gene is possibly TRBD1 (5 bases). V lost 4 bases, J lost 3 bases, and 12 bases lay in between. The CDR3 spans 14 residues. The CDR3 protein is CASSSLGPEETQYF. The CDR3 DNA is TGTGCCAGCAGTTCCTTGGGGCCAGAAGAGACCCAGTACTTC.

Remarks on this clonotype: A clone one base away is much larger, so this may be a read error. This chain connects TRBV11-2 to TRBJ2-3; D is unresolved. This CDR3 region has 13 residues. V was clipped by 4 bases and J by 0 bases, with 5 bases between them. Germline CDR1 is SGHAT and CDR2 is FQNNGV. DNA for the CDR3: TGTGCCAGCAGCTACCATAGCACAGATACGCAGTATTTT. This gives the protein CASSYHSTDTQYF. The full variable domain, with the rest looked up from reference TRBV11-2 and TRBJ2-3, is EAGVAQSPRYKIIEKRQSVAFWCNPISGHATLYWYQQILGQGPKLLIQFQNNGVVDDSQLPKDRFSAERLKGVDSTLKIQPAKLEDSAVYLCASSYHSTDTQYFGPGTRLTVL.

A word on this clonotype: This clone may be a read error of a much larger clone one base away. This chain joins TRBV11-2 and TRBJ1-1; unclear D gene. The CDR3 covers 15 residues. Per the germline V gene, CDR1 is SGHAT and CDR2 is FQNNGV. The CDR3: CASSLEPSPNTETFF. As DNA, the CDR3 is TGTGCCAGCAGCTTAGAGCCCAGCCCCAACACTGAAACTTTCTTT.

This clonotype showed up many times. V is TRBV10-3 and J is TRBJ2-1; 8 bases fit TRBD1. Germline loops: CDR1 ENHRY, CDR2 SYGVKD. This CDR3 region has 17 residues. Trimming removed 2 bases from V and 8 bases from J; junction bases left unmatched: 14. CDR3 amino acids: CAISEPRSRGLLHEQFF. CDR3 nucleotides: TGTGCCATCAGTGAGCCGCGATCCAGGGGGCTACTTCATGAGCAGTTCTTC.

The chain couples TRBV3-1 to TRBJ2-1; tentatively, D is TRBD2 (7 bases). The CDR3 extends over 16 amino acids. Germline V gene sequence: CDR1 LGHDT, CDR2 YNNKEL (reference sequence). With 4 bases removed from V and 1 base from J, the gap between germline ends came to 14 bases. CDR3 bases: TGTGCCAGCAGCCTGCTTGGGGGGGCGTCCTACAATGAGCAGTTCTTC. This gives the protein CASSLLGGASYNEQFF.

The chain's CDR3 is CASSTRDRGPQPQHF. The CDR3 DNA reads as TGTGCCAGCAGCACGCGGGACAGGGGTCCTCAGCCCCAGCATTTT. The rearrangement links TRBV21-1 to TRBJ1-5; TRBD1 was called by the table and not checked on the DNA. TRBV21-1 is a listed pseudogene. This CDR3 comprises 15 residues.

This clonotype was detected only a few times. The chain combines TRBV5-1 with TRBJ2-5; 8 nucleotides line up with TRBD1. Germline V gene lookup returns CDR1 SGHRS and CDR2 YFSETQ. The CDR3 extends over 14 amino acids. V trimming: 4 bases; J trimming: 6 bases; junction bases outside the gene matches: 8. CDR3 nucleotide sequence: TGCGCCAGCAGCCCTGGACAGGGAGCAAAGACCCAGTACTTC. Translating it yields CASSPGQGAKTQYF.

This clonotype has only a few counts. The gene calls are TRBV6-2 or TRBV6-3 and TRBJ2-7; D possibly corresponds to TRBD2 (5 bases). The germline V gene has CDR1 MNHEY and CDR2 SVGEGT. The CDR3 extends over 12 amino acids. Deletions cut 6 bases from V and 6 bases from J, with 12 bases between. In DNA, the CDR3 is TGTGCCAGCAGCCCGCGGGTAAGCGAGCAGTACTTC. Its translation: CASSPRVSEQYF.

The genes are TRBV11-2 and TRBJ2-7; no definite D call. CDR1 and CDR2 from the germline V gene are SGHAT and FQNNGV. The CDR3 spans 14 residues. Between the trimmed V and J ends, which lost 4 bases and 6 bases, there was a span of 16 bases. This chain's CDR3 is CASSSGSAVREQYF. DNA for the CDR3: TGTGCCAGCAGCTCGGGCTCCGCGGTCCGCGAGCAGTACTTC.

V and J are TRBV3-1 and TRBJ2-1; 8 bases align to TRBD1. The CDR3 totals 15 residues. CDR1 and CDR2 (germline): LGHDT, YNNKEL (reference sequence). V lost 2 bases to trimming and J lost 7 bases; unmatched junction nucleotides: 7. The DNA for the CDR3 is TGTGCCAGCAGCCAAATAGGACAGGGTGCAAATGAGCAGTTCTTC. The encoded protein is CASSQIGQGANEQFF.

This clonotype appeared a single time. This chain joins TRBV5-1 and TRBJ2-1; D ambiguous. Germline values: CDR1 SGHRS, CDR2 YFSETQ. The V and J ends lost 0 bases and 2 bases respectively, with 9 bases between them. CDR3 length: 15 residues. The CDR3 spells CASSLGQPAYNEQFF. The DNA for the CDR3 is TGCGCCAGCAGCTTGGGTCAACCAGCCTACAATGAGCAGTTCTTC. The whole variable domain, remainder taken from reference TRBV5-1 and TRBJ2-1, is KAGVTQTPRYLIKTRGQQVTLSCSPISGHRSVSWYQQTPGQGLQFLFEYFSETQRNKGNFPGRFSGRQFSNSRSEMNVSTLELGDSALYLCASSLGQPAYNEQFFGPGTRLTVL.